The clone carrying this T cell receptor delta chain has a handful of counts. The antigen remains unidentified. Sequences come from RNA converted to cDNA by reverse transcription. CDR3 amplicons came from multiplex PCR with pooled V-gene forward and constant-region reverse primers. TCRdb reanalyzed the multiplex PCR reads using CATT. Among about 58,000 delta-chain clones listed, around 15% were seen once. This sample is part of a study of Vδ1+ human thymocytes. Study conclusions and caveats: Thymic delta-chain repertoires held approximately 19% Vdelta2 sequences and few Vdelta3, despite high sort purity. Bulk repertoire data may be misinterpreted because of unexpected Vdelta2 sequences. TRG sequences recurred across donors, whereas TRD sequences stayed essentially private. Thymic TRG and TRD repertoires appeared highly polyclonal, with Gaussian CDR3 length distributions.

V was clipped by 3 bases and J by 1 base, with 15 bases between them. Germline assignment: CDR1 TSWWSYY and CDR2 QGS. The CDR3 has 16 residues. Material for sequencing was Vdelta1+ gamma-delta thymocytes from the thymus. Subset of the sample: FACS-sorted CD3+ TCRalphabeta- TCRVdelta1+ TCRVdelta2- thymocytes. The sequence was obtained from a girl younger than two who had congenital heart surgery. V gene TRDV1 combines with J gene TRDJ1; the D gene is possibly TRDD3 (5 bases). The CDR3 bases are TGTGCTCTTGGGGATGGGGAGCGGTTGGGCACCGATAAACTCATCTTT. Protein: CALGDGERLGTDKLIF.